A single sample gave rise to the 8 T cell receptor beta chains below, sequenced in a study of blood T cell repertoires in COVID-19. The assay was immunoSEQ multiplex PCR, and TCRdb's table has in-frame clones only and misses some. This sample yields about 190,000 clones, of which 60% to 80% are seen a single time; approximately 15% belongs to the top ten. Sequencing was performed on peripheral blood. The receptor source for this set is a man between 60 and 75 years old with active or convalescent COVID-19.

The chain couples TRBV12-5 to TRBJ2-5; D is perhaps TRBD2 (5 bases). Germline loops: CDR1 LGHNT, CDR2 FRNRAP. V lost 1 base, J lost 5 bases, and 5 bases lay in between. This CDR3 contains 12 residues. The CDR3 reads CASGLGGETQYF. DNA of the CDR3: TGTGCTAGTGGTTTGGGCGGGGAGACCCAGTACTTC.

The V gene is TRBV6-2 or TRBV6-3, the J gene TRBJ2-7; TRBD2 agrees at 9 bases. V lost 2 bases, J lost 6 bases, and 11 bases stayed unmatched. Germline CDR1 reads MNHEY; CDR2 reads SVGEGT. The CDR3 consists of 16 residues. CDR3 nucleotide sequence: TGTGCCAGCAGTTACATTAGGCGGGAGGGATCCATCGAGCAGTACTTC. As protein: CASSYIRREGSIEQYF.

The chain links TRBV5-1 to TRBJ1-2; a possible D gene is TRBD1 (6 bases). The V gene lost 7 bases and the J gene lost 5 bases, with 21 bases spanning the gap. The CDR3 totals 15 residues. Germline lookup yields CDR1 SGHRS and CDR2 YFSETQ. CDR3 in DNA: TGCGCCAGCGCAATGAGGCCGGGCCAGGGGTATGGCTACACCTTC. Residues: CASAMRPGQGYGYTF.

CDR3 residues: CASSSGQGADTQYF. The CDR3 nucleotides are TGTGCCAGCAGCTCGGGACAGGGGGCAGATACGCAGTATTTT. This chain connects TRBV7-9 to TRBJ2-3; 11 nucleotides line up with TRBD1. The CDR3 consists of 14 residues. V was pared by 4 bases and J by 4 bases, with 1 base of the junction left unmatched. CDR1 SEHNR and CDR2 FQNEAQ come from the germline V gene (reference sequence).

This clone has ten or more counts. The chain couples TRBV7-2 to TRBJ1-5; D is uncertain. This CDR3 is built from 16 residues. The V end lost 5 bases, the J end lost 2 bases, and 16 bases lay between the germline ends. Looked up from germline, CDR1 is SGHTA and CDR2 is FQGNSA. The CDR3 DNA follows: TGTGCCAGCAGCCCGGGTCGGGGTCTGGGCAATCAGCCCCAGCATTTT. It yields the protein CASSPGRGLGNQPQHF.

The J gene is TRBJ2-5, the V gene TRBV4-2; the D is unclear. With 4 bases removed from V and 1 base from J, the gap between germline ends came to 13 bases. The CDR3 totals 15 residues. Per the germline V gene, CDR1 is LGHNA and CDR2 is YNFKEQ. In nucleotides, the CDR3 is TGTGCCAGCAGCCCAACGGAACTAATCCAAGAGACCCAGTACTTC. Translating it yields CASSPTELIQETQYF.

This rearrangement joins TRBV12-3 or TRBV12-4 to TRBJ2-2; D is ambiguous. Trimming took 6 bases from V and 6 from J, leaving 8 bases between them. This CDR3 is 12 amino acids long. CDR3 in amino acids: CASRAIAGELFF. Written as DNA, the CDR3 is TGTGCCAGCAGGGCCATTGCCGGGGAGCTGTTTTTT.

The J gene is TRBJ1-2, the V gene TRBV27, with a tentative D call TRBD1 (6 bases). CDR1 and CDR2 (germline): MNHEY, SMNVEV (reference sequence). The CDR3 is 11 residues long. Trimming stripped 5 bases from V and 5 bases from J, with 6 bases between. The CDR3 DNA reads TGTGCCAGCAGTCAGGGGTATGGCTACACCTTC. It is translated as CASSQGYGYTF.